This TCR beta chain was found in a study of T cells in Graves' hyperthyroidism and ophthalmopathy. This clonotype was seen many times. This CDR3 is 14 amino acids long. CDR1 and CDR2 (germline): LNHDA, SQIVND (reference sequence). Trimming took off 1 base at V and 9 bases at J, with 15 bases between the two ends. RNA transcripts served as the template for amplifying TCR beta CDR3 regions. When the TCR CDR3 underwent first-round RT-PCR, the HTBI primer set was used. TCRdb ran MiXCR on the multiplex PCR reads and lists one entry per CDR3 protein. The sample shows tens of thousands of distinct CDR3 sequences, around 48% of them seen only once.

J is TRBJ2-5 and V is TRBV19, with D perhaps TRBD1 or TRBD2 (5 bases each). Specimen: blood. This clonotype was obtained from a woman in her forties or fifties with Graves' hyperthyroidism that later progressed to Graves' ophthalmopathy. The CDR3, as DNA: TGTGCCAGTAGTATAGCGGGGCAGGGTAGTTCCCAGTACTTC. Translation: CASSIAGQGSSQYF.